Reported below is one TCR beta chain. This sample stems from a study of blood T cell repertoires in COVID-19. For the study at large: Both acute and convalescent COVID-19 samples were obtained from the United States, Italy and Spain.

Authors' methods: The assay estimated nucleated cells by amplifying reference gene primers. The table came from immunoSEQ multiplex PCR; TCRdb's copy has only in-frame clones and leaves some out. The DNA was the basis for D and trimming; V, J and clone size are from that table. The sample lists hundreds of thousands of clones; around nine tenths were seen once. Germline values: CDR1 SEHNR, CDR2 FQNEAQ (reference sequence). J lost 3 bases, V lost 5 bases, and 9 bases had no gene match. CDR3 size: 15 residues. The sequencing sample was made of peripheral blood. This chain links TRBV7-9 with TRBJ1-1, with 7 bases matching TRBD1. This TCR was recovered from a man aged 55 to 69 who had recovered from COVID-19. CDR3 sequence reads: CASSPDGTVHTEAFF. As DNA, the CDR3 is TGTGCCAGCAGCCCGGACGGGACAGTACACACTGAAGCTTTCTTT. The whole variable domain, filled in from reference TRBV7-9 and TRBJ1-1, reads DTGVSQNPRHKITKRGQNVTFRCDPISEHNRLYWYRQTLGQGPEFLTYFQNEAQLEKSRLLSDRFSAERPKGSFSTLEIQRTEQGDSAMYLCASSPDGTVHTEAFFGQGTRLTVV.